A single TCR beta chain is shown here with its context. Germline loops: CDR1 KGHSH, CDR2 LQKENI. V lost 2 bases to trimming and J lost 7 bases, with 20 bases between them. This CDR3 is 16 amino acids long. This specimen belongs to a study of a mutant IDH1 vaccine in newly diagnosed glioma. Study-level information: Of treated patients, around 62% were men and roughly 38% women, averaging roughly 37 years.

Time point given: baseline, week 1 (first vaccination visit). Noted treatment: pre-vaccination baseline after standard-of-care therapy. Using immunoSEQ multiplex PCR, the repertoire was profiled, and TCRdb retains in-frame clones only, with some absent. The data show about 67,000 clones, around 88% seen once. The chain is built from TRBV18 and TRBJ1-2; D remains ambiguous. This clonotype originated in a woman younger than 30 with glioma. Some clones in this sample may be carry-over from other donors' samples. Here the sequenced sample was peripheral blood mononuclear cells (PBMCs), taken from a glioma patient treated with radiotherapy, temozolomide or both. The DNA for the CDR3 is TGTGCCAGCTCACCAGTGTCCGGTGGGGATGTGATTGGCTACACCTTC. Protein: CASSPVSGGDVIGYTF.